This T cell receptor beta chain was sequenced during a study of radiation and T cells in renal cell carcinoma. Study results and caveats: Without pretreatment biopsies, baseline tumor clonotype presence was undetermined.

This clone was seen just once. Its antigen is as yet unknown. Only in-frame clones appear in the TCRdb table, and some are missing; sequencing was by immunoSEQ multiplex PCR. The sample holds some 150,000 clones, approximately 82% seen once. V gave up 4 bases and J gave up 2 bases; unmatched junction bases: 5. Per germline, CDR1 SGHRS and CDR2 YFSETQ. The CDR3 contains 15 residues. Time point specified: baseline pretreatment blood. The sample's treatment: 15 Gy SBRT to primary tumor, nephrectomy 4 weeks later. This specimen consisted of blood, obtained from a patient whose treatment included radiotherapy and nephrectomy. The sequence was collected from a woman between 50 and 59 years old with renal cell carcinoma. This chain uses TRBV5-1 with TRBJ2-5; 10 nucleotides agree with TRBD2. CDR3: CASSAGLAKQETQYF. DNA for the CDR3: TGCGCCAGCAGCGCGGGACTAGCGAAGCAAGAGACCCAGTACTTC.